This entry is about one T cell receptor beta chain. Its specificity is unknown. V shed 4 bases and J 3 bases; nucleotides not matched to a gene: 3. In germline, CDR1 is LGHNA, CDR2 YSLEER. This CDR3 contains 14 residues. These data come from a study of metastatic and nonmetastatic thyroid tumors. Study background: Malignant thyroid and benign thyroid patients provided blood and tumor or nodule tissue whose repertoires were compared.

Study observations and caveats: Malignant thyroid tumors reportedly exceeded benign nodules significantly in TCR beta diversity, with the difference appearing in blood and tumor.

TCRdb re-called the PCR reads with MiXCR. The repertoire holds over 5,000 clones, less than 35% seen once, with roughly 25% in the top ten. Patients had received no treatment of any kind before thyroid surgery. The sequence was obtained from a female donor with papillary thyroid cancer or a benign thyroid nodule (not recorded which). Some clones in this sample may be carry-over from other donors' samples. The chain carries TRBV4-3 and TRBJ2-3; 8 bases map to TRBD2. Sequencing was performed on adjacent normal tissue. This CDR3 reads CASSLGGGTDTQYF. Here the CDR3 DNA reads TGCGCCAGCAGCCTGGGCGGGGGGACAGATACGCAGTATTTT.